Given below is one TCR beta chain in context. The antigen is not known. The CDR3 consists of 13 residues. In germline, CDR1 is SNHLY, CDR2 FYNNEI. V lost 6 bases to trimming and J lost 4 bases, with 10 bases between them. The data were obtained in a study of cytomegalovirus exposure and HLA in healthy donors. Study-wide results and caveats: Researchers reported in a later analysis that a missense DCLRE1C variant was tied to TCR beta V- and J-gene trimming. Earlier analysis yielded a pattern in which most TCR beta V segments were productive about 90% or about 30% of the time.

The PCR contained 60 Vbeta and 13 Jbeta primers. Clones were read by immunoSEQ multiplex PCR, and TCRdb kept only the in-frame ones, dropping some. The sample carries 130,000 to 150,000 clones, approximately 80% recorded once. Healthy bone marrow donors supplied every sample. The material sequenced was PBMCs. The chain joins TRBV2 to TRBJ2-1; D might be TRBD1 (6 bases). The source is a man aged 35 to 55 in good health and CMV-seropositive. Here the CDR3 DNA reads TGTGCCAGCAGGGGTACAGGGTACAATGAGCAGTTCTTC. As protein: CASRGTGYNEQFF.